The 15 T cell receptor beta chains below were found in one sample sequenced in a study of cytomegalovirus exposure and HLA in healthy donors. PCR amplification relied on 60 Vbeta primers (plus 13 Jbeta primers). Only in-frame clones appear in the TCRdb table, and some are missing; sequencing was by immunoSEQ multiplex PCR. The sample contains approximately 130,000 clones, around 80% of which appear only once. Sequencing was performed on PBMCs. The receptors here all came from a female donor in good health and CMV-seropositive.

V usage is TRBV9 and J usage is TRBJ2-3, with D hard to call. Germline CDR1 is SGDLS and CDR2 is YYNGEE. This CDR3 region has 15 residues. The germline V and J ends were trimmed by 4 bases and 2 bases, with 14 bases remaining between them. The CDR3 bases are TGTGCCAGCAGCCCAGGTTCGTTAAACACAGATACGCAGTATTTT. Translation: CASSPGSLNTDTQYF.

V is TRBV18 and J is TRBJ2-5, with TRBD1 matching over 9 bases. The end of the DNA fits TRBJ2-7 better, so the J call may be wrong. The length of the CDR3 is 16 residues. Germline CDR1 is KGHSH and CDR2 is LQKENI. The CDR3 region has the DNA TGTGCCAGCTCACCACCGGGGTGGGACAGGGTCTACGAGCAGTACTTC. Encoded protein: CASSPPGWDRVYEQYF.

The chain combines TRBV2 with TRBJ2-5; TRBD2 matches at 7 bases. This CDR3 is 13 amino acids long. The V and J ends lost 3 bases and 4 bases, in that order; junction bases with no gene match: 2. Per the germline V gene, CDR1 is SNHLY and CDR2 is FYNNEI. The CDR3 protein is CASSDPGGETQYF. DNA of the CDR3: TGTGCCAGCAGTGATCCGGGAGGAGAGACCCAGTACTTC.

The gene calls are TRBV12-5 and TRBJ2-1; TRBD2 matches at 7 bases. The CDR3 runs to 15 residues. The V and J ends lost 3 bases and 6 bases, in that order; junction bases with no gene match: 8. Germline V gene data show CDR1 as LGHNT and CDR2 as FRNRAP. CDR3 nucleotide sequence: TGTGCTAGTGGTTTCGGTGCGGGAGTTGTCAATGAGCAGTTCTTC. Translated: CASGFGAGVVNEQFF. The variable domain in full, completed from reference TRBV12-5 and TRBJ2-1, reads DARVTQTPRHKVTEMGQEVTMRCQPILGHNTVFWYRQTMMQGLELLAYFRNRAPLDDSGMPKDRFSAEMPDATLATLKIQPSEPRDSAVYFCASGFGAGVVNEQFFGPGTRLTVL.

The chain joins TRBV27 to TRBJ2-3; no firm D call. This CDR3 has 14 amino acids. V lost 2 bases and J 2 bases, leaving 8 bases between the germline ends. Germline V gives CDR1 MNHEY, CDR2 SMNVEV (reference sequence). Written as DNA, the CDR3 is TGTGCCAGCAGTTTAGGCCAGTTCACAGATACGCAGTATTTT. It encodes CASSLGQFTDTQYF.

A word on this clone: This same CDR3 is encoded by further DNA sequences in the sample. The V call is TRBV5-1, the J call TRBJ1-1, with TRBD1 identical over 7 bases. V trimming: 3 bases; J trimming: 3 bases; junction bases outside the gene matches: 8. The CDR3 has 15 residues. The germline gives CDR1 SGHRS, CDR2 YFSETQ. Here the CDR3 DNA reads TGCGCCAGCAGCTCCGACAGGGTAGGGGACACTGAAGCTTTCTTT. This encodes CASSSDRVGDTEAFF.

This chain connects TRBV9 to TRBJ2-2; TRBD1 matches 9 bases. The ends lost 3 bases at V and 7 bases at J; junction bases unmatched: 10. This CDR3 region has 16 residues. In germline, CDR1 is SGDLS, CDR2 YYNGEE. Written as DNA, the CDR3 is TGTGCCAGCAGCGCCTCCGGGACAGGGAGGCACGGGGAGCTGTTTTTT. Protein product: CASSASGTGRHGELFF.

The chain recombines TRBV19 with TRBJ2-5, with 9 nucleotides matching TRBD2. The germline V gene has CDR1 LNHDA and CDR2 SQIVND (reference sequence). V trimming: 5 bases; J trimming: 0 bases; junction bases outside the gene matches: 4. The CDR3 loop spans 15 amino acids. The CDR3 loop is CASSRASGNQETQYF. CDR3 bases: TGTGCCAGTAGTCGGGCTAGCGGGAACCAAGAGACCCAGTACTTC.

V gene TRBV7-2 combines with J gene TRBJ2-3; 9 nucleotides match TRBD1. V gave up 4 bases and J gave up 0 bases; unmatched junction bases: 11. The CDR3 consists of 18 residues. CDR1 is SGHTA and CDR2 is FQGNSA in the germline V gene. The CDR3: CASSSGPGTGLSTDTQYF. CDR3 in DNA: TGTGCCAGCAGCTCAGGACCCGGGACAGGGCTAAGCACAGATACGCAGTATTTT.

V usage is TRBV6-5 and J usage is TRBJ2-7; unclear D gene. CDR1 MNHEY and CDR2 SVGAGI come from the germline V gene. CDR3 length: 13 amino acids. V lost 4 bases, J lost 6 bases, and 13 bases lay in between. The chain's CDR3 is CASSSSTIREQYF. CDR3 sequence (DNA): TGTGCCAGCAGTTCCTCTACTATTCGCGAGCAGTACTTC.

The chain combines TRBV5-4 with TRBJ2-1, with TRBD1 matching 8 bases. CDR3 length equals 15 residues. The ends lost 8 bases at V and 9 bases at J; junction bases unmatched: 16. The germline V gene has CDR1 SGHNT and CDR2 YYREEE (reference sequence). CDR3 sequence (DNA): TGTGCCAGTAGGACTTCCCGGACAGGGCCCAGTGAGCAGTTCTTC. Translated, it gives CASRTSRTGPSEQFF.

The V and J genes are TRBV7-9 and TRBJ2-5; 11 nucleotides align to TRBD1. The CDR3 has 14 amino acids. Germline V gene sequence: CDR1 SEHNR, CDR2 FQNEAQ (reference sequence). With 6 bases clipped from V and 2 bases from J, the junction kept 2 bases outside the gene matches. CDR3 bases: TGTGCCAGCAGGGACAGGGGGCTTCAAGAGACCCAGTACTTC. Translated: CASRDRGLQETQYF.

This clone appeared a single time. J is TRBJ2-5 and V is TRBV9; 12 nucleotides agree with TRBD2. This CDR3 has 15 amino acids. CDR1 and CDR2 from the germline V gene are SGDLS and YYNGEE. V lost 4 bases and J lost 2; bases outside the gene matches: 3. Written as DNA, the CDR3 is TGTGCCAGCAGCAAGACTAGCGGGGGACAAGAGACCCAGTACTTC. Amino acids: CASSKTSGGQETQYF. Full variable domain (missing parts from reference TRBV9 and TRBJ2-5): DSGVTQTPKHLITATGQRVTLRCSPRSGDLSVYWYQQSLDQGLQFLIQYYNGEERAKGNILERFSAQQFPDLHSELNLSSLELGDSALYFCASSKTSGGQETQYFGPGTRLLVL.

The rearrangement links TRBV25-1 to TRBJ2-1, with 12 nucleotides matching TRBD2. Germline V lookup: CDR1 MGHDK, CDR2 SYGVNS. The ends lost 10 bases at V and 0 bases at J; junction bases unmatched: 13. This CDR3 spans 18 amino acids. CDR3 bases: TGTGCCACTTCCGGACTAGCGGGAAAATCGAGCTCCTACAATGAGCAGTTCTTC. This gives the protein CATSGLAGKSSSYNEQFF.

DNA for the CDR3: TGTGCCAGCAGCTTAGGGGCCCTAGCGGGGGGGCAAGGGGAGACCCAGTACTTC. Amino acids: CASSLGALAGGQGETQYF. The V and J genes are TRBV7-8 and TRBJ2-5, with TRBD2 matching 12 bases. The CDR3 is 18 residues long. V shed 1 base, J shed 5 bases, and the junction held 11 bases outside the gene matches. CDR1 is SGHVS, CDR2 FQNEAQ, per germline. The full variable domain, with the rest looked up from reference TRBV7-8 and TRBJ2-5, is GAGVSQSPRYKVAKRGQDVALRCDPISGHVSLFWYQQALGQGPEFLTYFQNEAQLDKSGLPSDRFFAERPEGSVSTLKIQRTQQEDSAVYLCASSLGALAGGQGETQYFGPGTRLLVL.